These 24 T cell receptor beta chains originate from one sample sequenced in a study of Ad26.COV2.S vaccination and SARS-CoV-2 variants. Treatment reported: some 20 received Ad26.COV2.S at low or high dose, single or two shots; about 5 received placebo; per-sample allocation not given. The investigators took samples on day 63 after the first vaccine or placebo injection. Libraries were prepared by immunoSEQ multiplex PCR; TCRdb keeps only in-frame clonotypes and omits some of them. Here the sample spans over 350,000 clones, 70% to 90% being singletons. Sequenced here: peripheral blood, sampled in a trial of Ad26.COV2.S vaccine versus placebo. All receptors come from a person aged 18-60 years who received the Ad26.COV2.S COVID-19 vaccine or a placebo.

CDR3 nucleotide sequence: TGTGCCAGCAGCAAAGGACAGGTCGTCTATGGCTACACCTTC. As protein: CASSKGQVVYGYTF. The chain recombines TRBV7-2 with TRBJ1-2; 7 bases are a match to TRBD1. With V trimmed by 5 bases and J by 4 bases, 7 bases remained unmatched. The CDR3 contains 14 residues. Germline-derived CDR1 and CDR2 are SGHTA and FQGNSA.

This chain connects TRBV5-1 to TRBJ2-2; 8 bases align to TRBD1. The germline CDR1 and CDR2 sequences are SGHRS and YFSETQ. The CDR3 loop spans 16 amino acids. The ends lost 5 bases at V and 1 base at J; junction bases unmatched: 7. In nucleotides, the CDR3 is TGCGCCAGCAGATATGCAGGGGGCAGGAACACCGGGGAGCTGTTTTTT. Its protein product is CASRYAGGRNTGELFF. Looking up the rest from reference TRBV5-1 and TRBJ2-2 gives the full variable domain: KAGVTQTPRYLIKTRGQQVTLSCSPISGHRSVSWYQQTPGQGLQFLFEYFSETQRNKGNFPGRFSGRQFSNSRSEMNVSTLELGDSALYLCASRYAGGRNTGELFFGEGSRLTVL.

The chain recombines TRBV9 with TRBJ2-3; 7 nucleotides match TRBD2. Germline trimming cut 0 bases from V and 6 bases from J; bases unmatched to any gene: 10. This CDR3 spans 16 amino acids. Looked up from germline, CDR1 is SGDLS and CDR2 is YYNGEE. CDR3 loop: CASSVAGGLFKDTQYF. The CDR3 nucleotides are TGTGCCAGCAGCGTAGCGGGAGGACTCTTCAAGGATACGCAGTATTTT.

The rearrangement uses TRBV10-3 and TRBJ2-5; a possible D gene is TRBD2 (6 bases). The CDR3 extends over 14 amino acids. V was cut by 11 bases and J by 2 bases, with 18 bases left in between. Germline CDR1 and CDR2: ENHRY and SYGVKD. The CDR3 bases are TGTGCCGCCAGAGGGACGGCGGGGCAAGAGACCCAGTACTTC. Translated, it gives CAARGTAGQETQYF.

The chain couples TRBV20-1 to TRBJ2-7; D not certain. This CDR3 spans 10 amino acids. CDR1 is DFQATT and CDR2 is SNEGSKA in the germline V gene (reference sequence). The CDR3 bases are TGCACCCCTCGAGGCTGCGAGCAGTACTTC. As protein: CTPRGCEQYF.

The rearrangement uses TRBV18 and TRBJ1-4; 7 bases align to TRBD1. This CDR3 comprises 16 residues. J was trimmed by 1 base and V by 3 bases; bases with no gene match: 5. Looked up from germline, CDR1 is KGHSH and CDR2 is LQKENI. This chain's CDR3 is CASSPTGQETNEKLFF. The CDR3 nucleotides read TGTGCCAGCTCACCTACTGGACAGGAAACTAATGAAAAACTGTTTTTT.

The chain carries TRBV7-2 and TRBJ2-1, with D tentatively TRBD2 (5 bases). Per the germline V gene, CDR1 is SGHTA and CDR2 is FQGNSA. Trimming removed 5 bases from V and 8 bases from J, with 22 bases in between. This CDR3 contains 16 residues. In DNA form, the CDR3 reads TGTGCCAGCAGCCGGGAAGGGTCGGTCACTGGGCATGAGCAGTTCTTC. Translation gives CASSREGSVTGHEQFF.

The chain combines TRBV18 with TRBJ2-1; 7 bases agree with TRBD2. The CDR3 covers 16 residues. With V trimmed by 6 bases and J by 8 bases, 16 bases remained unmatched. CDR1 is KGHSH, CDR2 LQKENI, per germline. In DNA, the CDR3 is TGTGCCAGCTCCCCCTTTGGGGGGGGAGAGTCCCATGAGCAGTTCTTC. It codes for CASSPFGGGESHEQFF.

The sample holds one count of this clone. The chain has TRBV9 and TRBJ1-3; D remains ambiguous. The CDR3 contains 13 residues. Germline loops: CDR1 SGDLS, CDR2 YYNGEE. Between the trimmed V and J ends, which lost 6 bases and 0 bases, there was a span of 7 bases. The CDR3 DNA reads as TGTGCCAGCAATGAACGCTCTGGAAACACCATATATTTT. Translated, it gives CASNERSGNTIYF.

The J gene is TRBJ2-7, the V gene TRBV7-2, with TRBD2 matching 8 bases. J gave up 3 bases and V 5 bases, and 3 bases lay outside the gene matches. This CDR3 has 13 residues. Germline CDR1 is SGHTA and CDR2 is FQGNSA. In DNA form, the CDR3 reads TGTGCCAGCAGCGGGACTAGGCGCTACGAGCAGTACTTC. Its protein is CASSGTRRYEQYF.

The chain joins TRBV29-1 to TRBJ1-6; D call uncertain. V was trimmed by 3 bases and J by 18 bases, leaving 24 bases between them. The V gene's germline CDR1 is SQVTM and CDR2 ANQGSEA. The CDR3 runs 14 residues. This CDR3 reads CSVERWYGTTTPHF. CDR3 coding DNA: TGCAGCGTTGAGAGATGGTACGGAACCACTACCCCCCACTTT.

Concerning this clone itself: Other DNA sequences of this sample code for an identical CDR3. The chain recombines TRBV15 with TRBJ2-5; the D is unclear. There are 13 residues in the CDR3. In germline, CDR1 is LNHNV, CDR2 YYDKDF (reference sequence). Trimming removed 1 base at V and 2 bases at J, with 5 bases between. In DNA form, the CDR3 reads TGTGCCACCAGCAGAGCCAGTCAAGAGACCCAGTACTTC. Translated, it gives CATSRASQETQYF.

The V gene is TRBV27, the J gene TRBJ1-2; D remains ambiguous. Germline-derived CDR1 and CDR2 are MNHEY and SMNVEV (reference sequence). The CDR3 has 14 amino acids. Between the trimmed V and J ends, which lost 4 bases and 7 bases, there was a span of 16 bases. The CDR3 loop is CASSSGTNLSGYTF. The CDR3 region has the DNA TGTGCCAGCAGTTCTGGCACCAACCTCTCTGGCTACACCTTC.

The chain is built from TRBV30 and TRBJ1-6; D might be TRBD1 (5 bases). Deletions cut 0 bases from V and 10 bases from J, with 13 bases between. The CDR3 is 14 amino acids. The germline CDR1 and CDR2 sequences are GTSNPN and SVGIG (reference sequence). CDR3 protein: CAWSVLRVGSPLHF. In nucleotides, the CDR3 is TGTGCCTGGAGTGTACTCAGGGTCGGCTCACCCCTCCACTTT.

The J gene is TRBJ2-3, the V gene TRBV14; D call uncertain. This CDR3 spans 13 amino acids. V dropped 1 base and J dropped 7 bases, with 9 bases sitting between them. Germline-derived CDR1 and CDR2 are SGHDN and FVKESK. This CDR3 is CASSQVKGNTQYF. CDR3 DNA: TGTGCCAGCAGCCAAGTCAAGGGCAATACGCAGTATTTT.

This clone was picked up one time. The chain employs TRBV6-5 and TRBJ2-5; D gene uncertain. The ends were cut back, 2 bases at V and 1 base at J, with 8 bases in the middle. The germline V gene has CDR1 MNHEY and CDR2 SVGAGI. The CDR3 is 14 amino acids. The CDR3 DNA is TGTGCCAGCAGTTACGGAGATTTCCAAGAGACCCAGTACTTC. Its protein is CASSYGDFQETQYF.

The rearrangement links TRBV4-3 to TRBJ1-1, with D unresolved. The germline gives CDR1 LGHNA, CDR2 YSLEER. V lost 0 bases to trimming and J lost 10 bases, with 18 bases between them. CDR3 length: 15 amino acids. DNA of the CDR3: TGCGCCAGCAGCCAAGATTTGGGCAAACTAACGCCAGCTTTCTTT. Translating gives CASSQDLGKLTPAFF.

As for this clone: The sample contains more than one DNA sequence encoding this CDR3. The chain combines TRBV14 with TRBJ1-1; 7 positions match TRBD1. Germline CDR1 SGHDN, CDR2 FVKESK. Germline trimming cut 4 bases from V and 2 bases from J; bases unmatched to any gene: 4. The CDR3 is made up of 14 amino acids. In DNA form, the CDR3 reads TGTGCCAGCAGCCTGAGACAGGGAAACACTGAAGCTTTCTTT. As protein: CASSLRQGNTEAFF. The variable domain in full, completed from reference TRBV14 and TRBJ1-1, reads EAGVTQFPSHSVIEKGQTVTLRCDPISGHDNLYWYRRVMGKEIKFLLHFVKESKQDESGMPNNRFLAERTGGTYSTLKVQPAELEDSGVYFCASSLRQGNTEAFFGQGTRLTVV.

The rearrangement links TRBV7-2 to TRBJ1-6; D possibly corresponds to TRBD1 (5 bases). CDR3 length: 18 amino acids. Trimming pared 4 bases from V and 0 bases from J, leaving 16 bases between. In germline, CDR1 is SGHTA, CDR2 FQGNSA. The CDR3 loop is CASSSPGDGSSYNSPLHF. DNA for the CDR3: TGTGCCAGCAGCTCCCCCGGGGACGGGAGCTCCTATAATTCACCCCTCCACTTT.

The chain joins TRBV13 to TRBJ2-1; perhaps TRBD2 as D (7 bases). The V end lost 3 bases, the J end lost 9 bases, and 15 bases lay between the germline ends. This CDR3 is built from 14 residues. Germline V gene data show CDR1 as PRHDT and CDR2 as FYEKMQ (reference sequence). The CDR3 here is CASSFRGGAVEQFF. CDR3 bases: TGTGCCAGCAGCTTTCGAGGGGGGGCCGTTGAGCAGTTCTTC.

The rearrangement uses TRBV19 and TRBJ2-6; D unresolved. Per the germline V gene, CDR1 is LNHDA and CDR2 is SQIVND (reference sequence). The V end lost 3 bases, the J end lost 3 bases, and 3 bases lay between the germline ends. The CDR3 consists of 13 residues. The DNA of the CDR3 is TGTGCCAGTAGTATGAATGGGGCCAACGTCCTGACTTTC. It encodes CASSMNGANVLTF.

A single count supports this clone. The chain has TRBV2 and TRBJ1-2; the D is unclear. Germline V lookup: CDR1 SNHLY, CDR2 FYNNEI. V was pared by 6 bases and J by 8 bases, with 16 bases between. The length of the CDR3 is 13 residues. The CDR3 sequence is CASRGSEGAGYTF. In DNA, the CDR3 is TGTGCCAGCAGAGGCTCGGAGGGAGCCGGCTACACCTTC.

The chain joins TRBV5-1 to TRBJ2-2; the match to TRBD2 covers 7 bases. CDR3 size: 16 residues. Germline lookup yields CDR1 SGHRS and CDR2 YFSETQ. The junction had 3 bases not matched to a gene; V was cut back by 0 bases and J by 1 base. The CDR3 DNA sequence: TGCGCCAGCAGCTTGGAGGTAGCGGGGAACACCGGGGAGCTGTTTTTT. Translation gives CASSLEVAGNTGELFF.

Here the CDR3 reads CASSQNRQGTNEKLFF. The CDR3, as DNA: TGCGCCAGCAGTCAGAACCGACAGGGAACTAATGAAAAACTGTTTTTT. The V and J genes are TRBV4-3 and TRBJ1-4, with TRBD1 matching 7 bases. Germline loops: CDR1 LGHNA, CDR2 YSLEER. After removal of 6 bases from V and 1 base from J, the junction contained 8 bases not matched to a gene. This CDR3 comprises 16 residues.